This TCR beta chain was captured in a study of identical twins. Study conclusions and caveats: Conclusions came from cross-sectional statistical analysis, not from following the same donors. Reduced insertions were recorded for abundant cord blood beta clonotypes, with no such pattern in memory repertoires. Out-of-frame TCR alpha sharing in monozygotic twins exceeded recombination model predictions.

There are 15 residues in the CDR3. CDR1 is MNHEY and CDR2 is SVGEGT in the germline V gene. Trimming took off 11 bases at V and 3 bases at J, with 19 bases between the two ends. This clonotype occurred a few times. Its specificity is unknown. Template switching introduced a universal primer site, and the cDNA bore unique molecular identifiers. Using its own MiXCR run on the 5' RACE reads, TCRdb lists one record per CDR3 protein. This sample has around 300,000 distinct CDR3 sequences, with about 8.1% found just once. These same data were also listed under a study on yellow fever vaccine responses in identical twins.

The sequenced sample consisted of memory (CD45RO+) T cells sorted from blood. This sequence was found in a woman aged 18-35 years in good health. The rearrangement joins TRBV6-2 or TRBV6-3 to TRBJ2-2, with D perhaps matching TRBD1 (6 bases). For the CDR3, the DNA is TGTGCCGCCAAAACCATAACAGGGCACACCGGGGAGCTGTTTTTT. The encoded protein is CAAKTITGHTGELFF.